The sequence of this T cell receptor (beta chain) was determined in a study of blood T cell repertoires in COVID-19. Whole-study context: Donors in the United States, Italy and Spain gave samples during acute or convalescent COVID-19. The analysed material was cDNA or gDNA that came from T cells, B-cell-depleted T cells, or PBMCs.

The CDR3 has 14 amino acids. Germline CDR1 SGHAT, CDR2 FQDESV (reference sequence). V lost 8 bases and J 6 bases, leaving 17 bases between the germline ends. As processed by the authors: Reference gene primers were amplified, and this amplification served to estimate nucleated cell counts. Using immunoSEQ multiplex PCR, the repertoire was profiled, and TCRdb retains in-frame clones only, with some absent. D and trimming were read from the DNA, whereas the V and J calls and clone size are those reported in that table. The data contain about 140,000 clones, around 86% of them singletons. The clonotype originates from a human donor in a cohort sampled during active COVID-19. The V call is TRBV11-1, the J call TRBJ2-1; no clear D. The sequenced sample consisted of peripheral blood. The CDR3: CASLADPVSNEQFF. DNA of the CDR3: TGTGCCAGCCTGGCAGATCCTGTTTCCAATGAGCAGTTCTTC.